Here is one T cell receptor beta chain with its context. Per the authors' pipeline: Reference gene primer amplification gave nucleated cell count estimates. Sequencing used immunoSEQ multiplex PCR; TCRdb keeps in-frame clones, though not all of them. V and J calls plus clone size are reproduced from that table; the DNA served to infer D and trimming. This table has more than 300,000 clones, approximately 84% appearing once. The sample is drawn from a study of blood T cell repertoires in COVID-19. Germline values: CDR1 WSHSY, CDR2 SAAADI. V was clipped by 2 bases and J by 5 bases; unmatched bases: 7. This CDR3 has 16 residues.

The sequencing sample was made of PBMCs or T cells enriched from blood (not recorded which). This TCR was recovered from a woman younger than 30 who had recovered from COVID-19. The J gene is TRBJ1-1, the V gene TRBV10-2, with 11 bases matching TRBD1. The CDR3 region has the DNA TGCGCCAGCAGTGAGCATGCGGGACAGGGGGGAACTGAAGCTTTCTTT. It is translated as CASSEHAGQGGTEAFF.